Following are 24 T cell receptor beta chains from one sample sequenced in a study of T cell repertoires in cytomegalovirus infection. These receptors are not linked to any known antigen. MiXCR, run by TCRdb on the reads, gives a single entry per CDR3 protein. The sample yields about 830,000 distinct CDR3 sequences, around a third seen once. Sequencing used cultured CD8+ T cells from PBMCs, obtained from culture after CMV antigen stimulation. The receptors originated from a human donor in good health (CMV status not recorded). Some clones in this sample may be carry-over from other donors' samples.

J is TRBJ2-7 and V is TRBV6-6, with 7 positions matching TRBD2. The ends lost 6 bases at V and 4 bases at J; junction bases unmatched: 9. CDR1 MNHNY and CDR2 SVGAGI come from the germline V gene (reference sequence). The CDR3 loop spans 14 amino acids. This chain's CDR3 is CASRDWGRGYEQYV. For the CDR3, the DNA is TGTGCCAGCAGAGACTGGGGGAGGGGATACGAGCAGTACGTC.

This clonotype was observed a few times. The chain links TRBV20-1 to TRBJ1-1; no reliable D call. The CDR3 spans 15 residues. V gave up 0 bases and J gave up 1 base, with 12 bases separating them. Germline V gives CDR1 DFQATT, CDR2 SNEGSKA (reference sequence). CDR3 loop: CSARERSSWNTEAFF. As DNA, the CDR3 is TGCAGTGCTAGAGAGAGGTCGTCATGGAACACTGAAGCTTTCTTT.

This clonotype turned up a few times. V is TRBV20-1 and J is TRBJ2-5; a weak D match, TRBD1 (5 bases). The CDR3 has 14 amino acids. V was trimmed by 3 bases and J by 2 bases, leaving 13 bases between them. Germline V lookup: CDR1 DFQATT, CDR2 SNEGSKA (reference sequence). The CDR3 reads CSARGQDGQETQYF. CDR3 nucleotides: TGCAGTGCTAGGGGGCAGGATGGGCAAGAGACCCAGTACTTC.

V is TRBV5-4 and J is TRBJ1-4; D is undetermined. Germline assignment: CDR1 SGHNT and CDR2 YYREEE (reference sequence). V shed 10 bases and J shed 7 bases, with 11 bases lying between them. CDR3 size: 11 residues. The CDR3 DNA is TGTGCCTTCGTTATAGGTGAAAAACTGTTTTTT. Translated: CAFVIGEKLFF.

As concerns this clonotype: A single base separates this from a much larger clone, so it may be a read error. The chain has TRBV7-2 and TRBJ1-2; the D gene is possibly TRBD1 (6 bases). Germline CDR1 SGHTA, CDR2 FQGNSA. CDR3 size: 18 residues. As DNA, the CDR3 is TGTGCCAGCAGCTTAAATAAAGGGGGACCTACTCTAGACTATGACTACACCTTC. It is translated as CASSLNKGGPTLDYDYTF.

This clonotype was seen many times. The V call is TRBV7-2, the J call TRBJ1-5; D might be TRBD1 (5 bases). Deletions cut 7 bases from V and 0 bases from J, with 13 bases between. The CDR3 runs 15 residues. In germline, CDR1 is SGHTA, CDR2 FQGNSA. This chain's CDR3 is CASTQGDYSNQPQHF. As DNA, the CDR3 is TGTGCCAGCACCCAAGGGGATTATAGCAATCAGCCCCAGCATTTT.

This clonotype was counted ten times or more. Germline is not matched at one junction end, which may reflect a read error. The CDR3 DNA follows: TGTGCCAGCAGCTTAGGGGGAGCTGGGGCCAACGTCCTGACTTTC. It encodes CASSLGGAGANVLTF. This chain joins TRBV12-3 or TRBV12-4 and TRBJ2-6, with D possibly being TRBD1 (6 bases). The CDR3 runs to 15 residues.

The rearrangement uses TRBV6-2 or TRBV6-3 and TRBJ2-1, with D possibly called TRBD1 or TRBD2 (6 bases each). This CDR3 spans 16 amino acids. Trimming cost V 1 base and J 1 base, with 11 bases left between them. Germline V gives CDR1 MNHEY, CDR2 SVGEGT. The CDR3 bases are TGTGCCAGCAGTTACTGGAGGGGGAGTTCCTACAATGAGCAGTTCTTC. Translated, it gives CASSYWRGSSYNEQFF.

The chain joins TRBV12-5 to TRBJ2-6, with D possibly TRBD1 on 6 matching bases. Trimming took 5 bases from V and 3 from J, leaving 11 bases between them. The germline V gene has CDR1 LGHNT and CDR2 FRNRAP. This CDR3 region has 15 residues. CDR3 amino acids: CASGMTGFGANVLTF. CDR3 coding DNA: TGTGCTAGTGGTATGACAGGCTTTGGGGCCAACGTCCTGACTTTC.

This clonotype was detected a few times. The chain joins TRBV4-3 to TRBJ1-1; D is perhaps TRBD1 (5 bases). Germline V gene lookup returns CDR1 LGHNA and CDR2 YSLEER. CDR3 size: 16 residues. The V end lost 3 bases, the J end lost 5 bases, and 19 bases lay between the germline ends. CDR3: CASSQSRGRGWTEAFF. Written as DNA, the CDR3 is TGCGCCAGCAGCCAGTCTAGGGGACGCGGGTGGACTGAAGCTTTCTTT.

The chain joins TRBV7-9 to TRBJ1-1, with a weak D call TRBD1 (6 bases). Trimming stripped 2 bases from V and 2 bases from J, with 12 bases between. The germline V gene encodes CDR1 SEHNR and CDR2 FQNEAQ (reference sequence). This CDR3 is built from 15 residues. The CDR3 nucleotides read TGTGCCAGCAGCTTAATCATGGACAGAAACACTGAAGCTTTCTTT. Translated: CASSLIMDRNTEAFF.

The chain employs TRBV11-2 and TRBJ2-1; either TRBD1 or TRBD2 may supply D (5 bases each). The length of the CDR3 is 15 residues. Germline V gene data show CDR1 as SGHAT and CDR2 as FQNNGV. Trimming removed 5 bases from V and 1 base from J, with 12 bases in between. CDR3 region: CASSLNWGSYNEQFF. The CDR3, as DNA: TGTGCCAGCAGCCTTAACTGGGGGTCCTACAATGAGCAGTTCTTC.

This clonotype has a handful of counts. One end of the junction varies from germline; a read error may be responsible. This chain uses TRBV7-6 with TRBJ2-3; tentative D call: TRBD1 (6 bases). Germline-derived CDR1 and CDR2 are SGHVS and FNYEAQ. This CDR3 is built from 14 residues. The CDR3 is CASSLWGRRDTQYF. CDR3 in DNA: TGTGCTAGCAGCTTATGGGGGCGCAGAGATACGCAGTATTTT.

This clonotype showed up just a few times. V gene TRBV6-5 combines with J gene TRBJ2-7; 8 nucleotides line up with TRBD1. The V gene end was trimmed by 0 bases and the J gene end by 2 bases; junction bases not matched to a gene: 3. The CDR3 extends over 15 amino acids. Germline V CDR1 and CDR2: MNHEY, SVGAGI. The CDR3 here is CASSYSTGAAYEQYF. CDR3 nucleotide sequence: TGTGCCAGCAGTTACTCGACAGGGGCCGCCTACGAGCAGTACTTC.

This clonotype was picked up a small number of times. The CDR3 spells CASSYRTRVTANYGYTF. CDR3 DNA: TGTGCCAGCAGTTACCGAACGAGAGTGACAGCGAACTATGGCTACACCTTC. V usage is TRBV6-2 or TRBV6-3 and J usage is TRBJ1-2; maybe TRBD1 (5 bases). Trimming cost V 2 bases and J 2 bases, with 18 bases left between them. This CDR3 spans 17 amino acids. Germline-derived CDR1 and CDR2 are MNHEY and SVGEGT.

The V gene is TRBV12-3 or TRBV12-4, the J gene TRBJ2-7, with 9 positions matching TRBD1. The CDR3 length is 15 residues. In nucleotides, the CDR3 is TGTACCAGCAGTTTAGGGACAGGGCCCTCCTACGAGCAGTACGTC. Translated: CTSSLGTGPSYEQYV.

This clonotype has only a few counts. The rearrangement uses TRBV27 and TRBJ1-2; 9 bases fit TRBD1. The CDR3 has 16 residues. The V and J ends lost 1 base and 4 bases, in that order; junction bases with no gene match: 7. Germline V gene sequence: CDR1 MNHEY, CDR2 SMNVEV (reference sequence). The CDR3: CASSLLGQGQSYGYTF. The CDR3 DNA reads TGTGCCAGCAGTTTATTGGGACAGGGTCAATCCTATGGCTACACCTTC.

The table lists this clonotype with many counts. The chain is built from TRBV7-6 and TRBJ2-2; D is uncertain. Trimming left V 5 bases short and J 3 bases short, with 4 bases between. The CDR3 covers 12 residues. CDR1 SGHVS and CDR2 FNYEAQ come from the germline V gene. Written as DNA, the CDR3 is TGTGCCAGCAGCCACTACACCGGGGAGCTGTTTTTT. As protein: CASSHYTGELFF.

This clonotype was detected a few times. V and J are TRBV7-9 and TRBJ2-3; 13 bases fit TRBD2. The V and J ends lost 7 bases and 6 bases, in that order; junction bases with no gene match: 13. Germline values: CDR1 SEHNR, CDR2 FQNEAQ (reference sequence). The CDR3 loop spans 17 amino acids. The CDR3 DNA follows: TGTGCCAGCACCCCAACTAGCGGGGGGGCGATGTCCGATACGCAGTATTTT. Amino acid sequence: CASTPTSGGAMSDTQYF.

This clonotype appeared a few times. V usage is TRBV6-6 and J usage is TRBJ1-1, with D perhaps matching TRBD1 (6 bases). Germline CDR1 reads MNHNY; CDR2 reads SVGAGI (reference sequence). Between the trimmed V and J ends, which lost 2 bases and 4 bases, there was a span of 11 bases. The CDR3 extends over 14 amino acids. In DNA, the CDR3 is TGTGCCAGCAGTTACACATTGGACAGCACTGAAGCTTTCTTT. It translates to CASSYTLDSTEAFF.

This clonotype was seen many times. The genes are TRBV7-2 and TRBJ2-5; TRBD2 matches at 7 bases. The V gene's germline CDR1 is SGHTA and CDR2 FQGNSA. With 6 bases clipped from V and 5 bases from J, the junction kept 12 bases outside the gene matches. The CDR3 has 15 residues. The CDR3: CASRALAATGETQYF. DNA for the CDR3: TGTGCCAGCAGGGCCCTAGCGGCCACCGGGGAGACCCAGTACTTC.

The chain combines TRBV14 with TRBJ2-1; no clear D gene. The ends were cut back, 0 bases at V and 1 base at J, with 4 bases in the middle. The CDR3 has 14 residues. Germline V gene sequence: CDR1 SGHDN, CDR2 FVKESK. Here the CDR3 reads CASSQDVSYNEQFF. DNA for the CDR3: TGTGCCAGCAGCCAAGATGTGTCCTACAATGAGCAGTTCTTC. The full variable domain, its missing parts supplied by reference TRBV14 and TRBJ2-1, is EAGVTQFPSHSVIEKGQTVTLRCDPISGHDNLYWYRRVMGKEIKFLLHFVKESKQDESGMPNNRFLAERTGGTYSTLKVQPAELEDSGVYFCASSQDVSYNEQFFGPGTRLTVL.

The chain recombines TRBV6-5 with TRBJ1-2; no definite D call. From germline, CDR1 is MNHEY and CDR2 SVGAGI. CDR3 length: 13 residues. Trimming removed 0 bases at V and 7 bases at J, with 9 bases between. The CDR3 bases are TGTGCCAGCAGTTACTCTTTGACGAGTGGCTACACCTTC. This translates into CASSYSLTSGYTF.

There are a few counts of this clonotype. This chain links TRBV6-6 with TRBJ2-7; the D gene is possibly TRBD1 (7 bases). The V end lost 6 bases, the J end lost 2 bases, and 14 bases lay between the germline ends. The CDR3 is 14 amino acids. The germline gives CDR1 MNHNY, CDR2 SVGAGI (reference sequence). CDR3 loop: CASSKTGEAYEQYF. In DNA, the CDR3 is TGTGCCAGCAGCAAAACAGGGGAGGCCTACGAGCAGTACTTC.